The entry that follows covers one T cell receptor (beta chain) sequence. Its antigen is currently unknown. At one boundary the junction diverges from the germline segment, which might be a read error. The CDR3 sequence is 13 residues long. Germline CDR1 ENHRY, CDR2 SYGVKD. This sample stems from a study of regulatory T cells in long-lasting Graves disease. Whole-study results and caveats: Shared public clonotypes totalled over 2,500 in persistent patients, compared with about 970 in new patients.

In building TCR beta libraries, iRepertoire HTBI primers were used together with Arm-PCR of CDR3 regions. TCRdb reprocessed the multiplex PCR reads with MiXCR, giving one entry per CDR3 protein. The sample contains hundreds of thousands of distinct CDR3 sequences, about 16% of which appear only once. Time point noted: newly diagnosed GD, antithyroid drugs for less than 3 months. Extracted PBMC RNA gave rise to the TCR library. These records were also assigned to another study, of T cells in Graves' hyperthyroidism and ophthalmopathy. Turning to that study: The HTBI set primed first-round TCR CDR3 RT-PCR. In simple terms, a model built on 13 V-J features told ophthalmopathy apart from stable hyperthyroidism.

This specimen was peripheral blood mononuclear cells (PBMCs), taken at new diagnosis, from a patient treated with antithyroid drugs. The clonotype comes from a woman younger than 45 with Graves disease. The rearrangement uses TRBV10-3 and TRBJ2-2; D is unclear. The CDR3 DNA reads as TGTGCCAGCAGTGAATTGGACACCGGGGAGCTGTTTTTT. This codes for CASSELDTGELFF.